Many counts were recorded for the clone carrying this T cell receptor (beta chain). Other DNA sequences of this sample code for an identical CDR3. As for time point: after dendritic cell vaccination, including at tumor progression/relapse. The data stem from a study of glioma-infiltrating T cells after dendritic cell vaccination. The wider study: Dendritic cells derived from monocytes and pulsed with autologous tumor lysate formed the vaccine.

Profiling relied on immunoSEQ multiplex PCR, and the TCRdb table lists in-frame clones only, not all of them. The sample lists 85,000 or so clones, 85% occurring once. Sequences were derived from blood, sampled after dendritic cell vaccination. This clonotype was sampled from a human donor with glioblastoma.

In DNA, the CDR3 is TGTGCCAGCAGCTTAGGGGGGACATACAATGAGCAGTTCTTC. Protein: CASSLGGTYNEQFF. V usage is TRBV11-2 and J usage is TRBJ2-1, with D possibly matching TRBD1 (6 bases). V was clipped by 1 base and J by 4 bases, with 8 bases between them. Germline V gene data show CDR1 as SGHAT and CDR2 as FQNNGV. This CDR3 region has 14 residues.